Listed below are T cell receptor beta chains from one sample, sequenced in a study of radiation and T cells in renal cell carcinoma. Clones were read by immunoSEQ multiplex PCR, and TCRdb kept only the in-frame ones, dropping some. The sample gives just over 95,000 clones, around 83% of which show up once; approximately 7.8% is in the top ten. Source: blood, taken from a patient whose treatment included radiotherapy and nephrectomy. The origin of the receptors is a man aged 55-75 years with renal cell carcinoma. CDR3s include the opening cysteine and the closing phenylalanine or tryptophan. A D gene is named only where the DNA matches it firmly. Clone size is stated in some rows and not others, as once, few, many or a class when expanded.

TRBD2,TRBJ2-5,TRBV11-2,few,CASSLDSGLAGGKETQYF,TGTGCCAGCAGCTTAGATTCAGGACTAGCGGGAGGAAAAGAGACCCAGTACTTC
NA,TRBJ2-1,TRBV14,NA,CASSQERGLRDEQFF,TGTGCCAGCAGCCAGGAAAGGGGACTCCGCGATGAGCAGTTCTTC
TRBD2,TRBJ2-3,TRBV29-1,NA,CSVGLAGTGNTQYF,TGCAGCGTGGGACTAGCGGGGACAGGGAATACGCAGTATTTT
NA,TRBJ1-1,TRBV2,NA,CASSEPGARGNTEAFF,TGTGCCAGCAGTGAACCGGGGGCCCGAGGGAACACTGAAGCTTTCTTT
NA,TRBJ2-5,TRBV4-1,few,CASSQGGGVRSLETQYF,TGCGCCAGCAGCCAAGGGGGTGGGGTTCGGTCCCTAGAGACCCAGTACTTC
NA,TRBJ1-2,TRBV6-1,NA,CASSVPGGGYGYTF,TGTGCCAGCAGTGTCCCAGGAGGAGGGTATGGCTACACCTTC
TRBD2,TRBJ2-1,TRBV2,NA,CAILAGEYNEQFF,TGTGCCATTCTAGCGGGAGAGTACAATGAGCAGTTCTTC
TRBD1,TRBJ2-5,TRBV29-1,once,CSVVGQGETQYF,TGCAGCGTTGTCGGACAGGGAGAGACCCAGTACTTC
NA,TRBJ1-3,TRBV27,NA,CASSLDGTPGNTIYF,TGTGCCAGCAGTCTCGACGGGACGCCCGGAAACACCATATATTTT
NA,TRBJ2-5,TRBV18,NA,CASSPPWGGETQYF,TGTGCCAGCTCACCACCGTGGGGTGGGGAGACCCAGTACTTC
NA,TRBJ1-2,TRBV15,few,CATSRDIAGLLYGYTF,TGTGCCACCAGCAGAGATATAGCGGGACTGCTTTATGGCTACACCTTC
NA,TRBJ2-6,TRBV15,NA,CATSIQGAGANVLTF,TGTGCCACCAGCATTCAGGGAGCTGGGGCCAACGTCCTGACTTTC
TRBD1,TRBJ2-5,TRBV18,once,CASSPGTGTWETQYF,TGTGCCAGCTCACCAGGGACAGGGACATGGGAGACCCAGTACTTC
NA,TRBJ2-1,TRBV6-6,NA,CASSYGVAANNEQFF,TGTGCCAGCAGTTACGGAGTAGCGGCTAACAATGAGCAGTTCTTC
TRBD2,TRBJ2-2,TRBV7-8,NA,CASSLVSLAGANTGELFF,TGTGCCAGCAGCTTAGTTTCACTAGCGGGCGCGAACACCGGGGAGCTGTTTTTT
NA,TRBJ2-1,TRBV10-1,few,CASSGNRDTEQFF,TGCGCCAGCAGTGGAAACAGGGACACTGAGCAGTTCTTC
TRBD2,TRBJ2-3,TRBV28,NA,CASSFRTSGSSDTQYF,TGTGCCAGCAGTTTCCGGACTAGCGGGAGCTCAGATACGCAGTATTTT
TRBD2,TRBJ2-1,TRBV2,NA,CASRRTSGIVNEQFF,TGTGCCAGCAGGAGGACTAGCGGGATTGTGAATGAGCAGTTCTTC
TRBD2,TRBJ2-2,TRBV5-1,NA,CASSLGLAVGELFF,TGCGCCAGCAGCTTGGGACTAGCGGTCGGGGAGCTGTTTTTT
TRBD1,TRBJ2-5,TRBV27,NA,CASSSSGQEEGETQYF,TGTGCCAGCAGTTCCTCCGGACAGGAAGAGGGAGAGACCCAGTACTTC
TRBD1,TRBJ2-7,TRBV7-9,NA,CASSAHRGEQYF,TGTGCCAGCAGCGCGCACAGGGGCGAGCAGTACTTC
NA,TRBJ2-5,TRBV19,NA,CASSIAGSPTLQETQYF,TGTGCCAGTAGTATAGCGGGGTCCCCGACCCTACAAGAGACCCAGTACTTC
NA,TRBJ2-2,TRBV19,NA,CASSLGLSNTGELFF,TGTGCCAGTAGTTTGGGACTTTCGAACACCGGGGAGCTGTTTTTT
TRBD1,TRBJ2-7,TRBV15,few,CATSRGGTETYEQYF,TGTGCCACCAGCAGAGGGGGGACAGAAACCTACGAGCAGTACTTC
NA,TRBJ1-1,TRBV2,NA,CASTFQGGGRTEAFF,TGTGCCAGCACCTTTCAAGGGGGGGGACGGACTGAAGCTTTCTTT
NA,TRBJ2-7,TRBV19,once,CASSMDSNSYEQYF,TGTGCCAGTAGTATGGACAGCAACTCCTACGAGCAGTACTTC
NA,TRBJ1-3,TRBV11-2,few,CASSLDPRNTIYF,TGTGCCAGCAGCTTAGATCCGAGAAACACCATATATTTT
NA,TRBJ1-5,TRBV19,NA,CASKKGGRYSNQPQHF,TGTGCCAGTAAAAAAGGGGGGCGCTATAGCAATCAGCCCCAGCATTTT
NA,TRBJ1-2,TRBV7-2,NA,CASSLSPERTYGYTF,TGTGCCAGCAGCTTAAGTCCGGAGAGAACCTATGGCTACACCTTC
TRBD1,TRBJ2-2,TRBV23-1,NA,CASAFGPGGAGGELFF,TGCGCCAGCGCCTTTGGGCCAGGGGGCGCGGGCGGGGAGCTGTTTTTT
TRBD2,TRBJ2-2,TRBV2,NA,CASSERLAGNTGELFF,TGTGCCAGCAGTGAAAGACTAGCGGGGAACACCGGGGAGCTGTTTTTT
NA,TRBJ1-1,TRBV29-1,few,CSVEDPLREYTEAFF,TGCAGCGTTGAAGATCCCTTAAGGGAGTACACTGAAGCTTTCTTT
NA,TRBJ2-7,TRBV10-3,NA,CAISESMASYEQYF,TGTGCCATCAGTGAGTCGATGGCCTCCTACGAGCAGTACTTC
TRBD1,TRBJ2-7,TRBV6-1,NA,CASSHRGTYEQYF,TGTGCCAGCAGTCACAGGGGAACCTACGAGCAGTACTTC
NA,TRBJ2-6,TRBV7-3,medium-sized,CASSASGTGANVLTF,TGTGCCAGCAGCGCGTCAGGAACCGGGGCCAACGTCCTGACTTTC
TRBD2,TRBJ2-3,TRBV2,NA,CASSEGLAGASTDTQYF,TGTGCCAGCAGTGAAGGACTAGCGGGAGCCTCCACAGATACGCAGTATTTT
TRBD2,TRBJ2-5,TRBV19,NA,CASSPRRGFQETQYF,TGTGCCAGTAGCCCTCGGCGGGGGTTCCAAGAGACCCAGTACTTC
NA,TRBJ1-3,TRBV7-9,NA,CASSLDLGNTIYF,TGTGCCAGCAGCTTAGACCTGGGAAACACCATATATTTT
TRBD2,TRBJ2-1,TRBV6-1,NA,CASSAGTRRGNEQFF,TGTGCCAGCAGTGCAGGGACTAGAAGGGGCAATGAGCAGTTCTTC
TRBD2,TRBJ2-3,TRBV7-6,NA,CASSQLTSGRADTQYF,TGTGCCAGCAGTCAATTGACTAGCGGGAGGGCAGATACGCAGTATTTT
NA,TRBJ2-5,TRBV11-2,NA,CASSLVGARQETQYF,TGTGCCAGCAGCTTAGTAGGGGCCAGACAAGAGACCCAGTACTTC
NA,TRBJ2-3,TRBV28,NA,CASSLVPDTQYF,TGTGCCAGCTCGCTAGTTCCAGATACGCAGTATTTT
NA,TRBJ1-2,TRBV6-4,few,CASSVEASGIGYTF,TGTGCCAGCAGTGTAGAAGCATCGGGGATCGGCTACACCTTC
NA,TRBJ2-7,TRBV4-1,NA,CASGDNLAYEQYF,TGCGCCAGCGGGGACAACCTTGCCTACGAGCAGTACTTC
TRBD2,TRBJ2-3,TRBV19,NA,CASSMKGLHTDTQYF,TGTGCCAGTAGTATGAAGGGACTACATACAGATACGCAGTATTTT
TRBD2,TRBJ2-7,TRBV2,NA,CASSEGGGGRAYEQYF,TGTGCCAGCAGTGAGGGTGGTGGCGGGAGAGCCTACGAGCAGTACTTC
NA,TRBJ2-5,TRBV25-1,NA,CASSEWRGDETQYF,TGTGCCAGCAGTGAATGGAGAGGGGATGAGACCCAGTACTTC
NA,TRBJ2-1,TRBV6-1,NA,CASSESWGSYEQFF,TGTGCCAGCAGTGAGAGTTGGGGCTCGTATGAGCAGTTCTTC
TRBD2,TRBJ2-2,TRBV19,NA,CASAGVLAGVWTGELFF,TGTGCCAGTGCGGGGGTTCTAGCGGGAGTTTGGACCGGGGAGCTGTTTTTT
NA,TRBJ2-7,TRBV5-4,NA,CASSWITPPYEQYF,TGTGCCAGCAGCTGGATAACTCCGCCCTACGAGCAGTACTTC
NA,TRBJ2-1,TRBV7-8,NA,CASSSSTYNEQFF,TGTGCCAGCAGCTCGTCTACCTACAATGAGCAGTTCTTC
TRBD1,TRBJ2-5,TRBV5-1,NA,CASSLWGKGAQETQYF,TGCGCCAGCAGCTTGTGGGGGAAGGGGGCCCAAGAGACCCAGTACTTC
TRBD2,TRBJ2-5,TRBV10-3,NA,CAIGAGGHLGETQYF,TGTGCCATCGGGGCGGGAGGGCATTTGGGAGAGACCCAGTACTTC
TRBD1,TRBJ2-7,TRBV4-1,NA,CASSPRQGAGYEQYF,TGCGCCAGCAGCCCACGACAGGGGGCAGGATACGAGCAGTACTTC
TRBD1,TRBJ1-1,TRBV5-1,NA,CASSPMYMPGGGSMNTEAFF,TGCGCCAGCAGCCCCATGTATATGCCAGGGGGCGGGAGCATGAACACTGAAGCTTTCTTT
NA,TRBJ1-5,TRBV6-5,NA,CASSWGQNQPQHF,TGTGCCAGCAGTTGGGGACAAAATCAGCCCCAGCATTTT
TRBD2,TRBJ2-3,TRBV28,NA,CASSSPLAGAGTDTQYF,TGTGCCAGCAGTTCCCCGCTAGCGGGAGCCGGCACAGATACGCAGTATTTT
TRBD2,TRBJ2-1,TRBV7-2,NA,CASRPGLAGDNEQFF,TGTGCCAGCAGGCCGGGACTAGCGGGAGACAATGAGCAGTTCTTC
NA,TRBJ2-1,TRBV7-2,NA,CASTEGVDEQFF,TGTGCCAGCACCGAGGGTGTCGATGAGCAGTTCTTC
NA,TRBJ2-3,TRBV5-8,NA,CASSLEWGRIADTQYF,TGTGCCAGCAGCTTGGAATGGGGGCGTATTGCAGATACGCAGTATTTT